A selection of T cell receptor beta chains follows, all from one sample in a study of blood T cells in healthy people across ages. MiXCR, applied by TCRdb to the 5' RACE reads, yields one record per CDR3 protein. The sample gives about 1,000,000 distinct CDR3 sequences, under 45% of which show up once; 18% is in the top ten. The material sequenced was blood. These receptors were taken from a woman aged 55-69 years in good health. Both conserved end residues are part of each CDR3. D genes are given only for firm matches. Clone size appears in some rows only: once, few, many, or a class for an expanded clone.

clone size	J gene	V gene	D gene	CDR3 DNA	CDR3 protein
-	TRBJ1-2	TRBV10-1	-	TGCGCCAGCAGTTCCTCGACAGGACCTAACTATGGCTACACCTTC	CASSSSTGPNYGYTF
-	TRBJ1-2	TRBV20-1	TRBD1	TGCATTCGTCGAGCACAGGGGTCGAATGGCTACACCTTC	CIRRAQGSNGYTF
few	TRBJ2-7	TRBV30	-	TGTGCCTGGAGTGTTTCAGGGGACTACGAGCAGTACTTC	CAWSVSGDYEQYF
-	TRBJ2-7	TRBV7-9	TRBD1	TGTGCCAGCAGCTTTTCTGGGACAGGGGGCCACGAGCAGTACTTC	CASSFSGTGGHEQYF
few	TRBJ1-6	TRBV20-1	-	TGCAGTGCTAGAGGTCGTGGATCACCCCTCCACTTT	CSARGRGSPLHF
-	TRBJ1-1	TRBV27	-	TGTGCCAGCAGTTTTTCGAGGGCTGGGACTGAAGCTTTCTTT	CASSFSRAGTEAFF
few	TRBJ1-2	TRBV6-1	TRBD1	TGTGCCAGCAGTGAAGCCAGAAAGGGACAGGGGGTGAAGTTAGGTGGCTACACCTTC	CASSEARKGQGVKLGGYTF
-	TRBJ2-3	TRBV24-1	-	TGTGCCACCAGTGATGGTCATACAGATACGCAGTATTTT	CATSDGHTDTQYF
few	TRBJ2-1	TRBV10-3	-	TGTGCCATCACTCGTGAGGCCAACAATGAGCAGTTCTTC	CAITREANNEQFF
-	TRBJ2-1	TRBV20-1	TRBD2	TGCAGTGCTAGTCCCGCGGGACTAGCGGGAGGACGGTCCTACAATGAGCAGTTCTTC	CSASPAGLAGGRSYNEQFF
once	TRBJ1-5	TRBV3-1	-	TGTGCCAGCAGCCAGACGGTAGCTTTCAATCAGCCCCAGCATTTT	CASSQTVAFNQPQHF
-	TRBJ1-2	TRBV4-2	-	TGTGCCAGCAGCCTATCGACGGACTATGGCTACACCTTC	CASSLSTDYGYTF
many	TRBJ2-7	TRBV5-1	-	TGTGCCAGCAGCTTAGCTGTATCCTACGAGCAGTACTTC	CASSLAVSYEQYF
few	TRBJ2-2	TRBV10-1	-	TGCGCCAGCAGCTTTTATACGGCGAACACCGGGGAGCTGTTTTTT	CASSFYTANTGELFF
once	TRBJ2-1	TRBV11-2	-	TGTGCCAGCAGACACCCGGCGGGCGGGGACTACAATGAGCAGTTCTTC	CASRHPAGGDYNEQFF
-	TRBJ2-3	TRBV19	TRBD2	TGTGCCAGTAGTATTCCTTCTGCCTGGGGACTAGCGGGACGCACAGATACGCAGTATTTT	CASSIPSAWGLAGRTDTQYF
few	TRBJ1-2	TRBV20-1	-	TGCAGTGCTACGGGGTCCGGAGGCTACACCTTC	CSATGSGGYTF
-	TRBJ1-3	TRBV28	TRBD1	TGTGCCAGCAGCTCGGGACAGATCTCTGGAAACACCATATATTTT	CASSSGQISGNTIYF
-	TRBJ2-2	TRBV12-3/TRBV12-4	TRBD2	TGTGCCAGCAGTTTGGGTGTCCTAGCGGGAGTATCCGGGGAGCTGTTTTTT	CASSLGVLAGVSGELFF
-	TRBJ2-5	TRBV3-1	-	TGTACCAGCAGCCTAGTTGGGGGGCGGAAAGAAGAGACCCAGTACTTC	CTSSLVGGRKEETQYF
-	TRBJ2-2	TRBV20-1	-	TGCAGTGCTGAGGAGACTGGCCAGAACACCGGGGAGCTGTTTTTT	CSAEETGQNTGELFF
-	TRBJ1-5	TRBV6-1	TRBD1	TGTGCCAGCAAGGGACAGGGACAAAGCAATCAGCCCCAGCATTTT	CASKGQGQSNQPQHF